The sequence of this T cell receptor beta chain was determined in a study of OX40 agonist ivuxolimab in advanced cancers. General study points: With doses of 0.1 to 3.0 mg/kg, CD4+ and CD8+ blood T cells had undergone clonal expansion by week 6.

Unmatched junction bases numbered 9, after V lost 1 base and J lost 7 bases. Germline loops: CDR1 SGHVS, CDR2 FNYEAQ. The CDR3 has 17 residues. On this clone itself: Its antigen is not known.

TCRdb's copy holds only in-frame clones and misses some; the assay was immunoSEQ multiplex PCR. The data hold 48,000 or so clones, with about 81% observed a single time. The input for sequencing was CD4+ or CD8+ T cells sorted from blood, taken in a trial of the OX40 agonist ivuxolimab. This chain connects TRBV7-6 to TRBJ2-1, with TRBD2 identical over 11 bases. The source is an adult with an advanced solid tumor such as melanoma, head and neck, liver or kidney cancer. The CDR3 is CASSLVSSLAGGNEQFF. DNA of the CDR3: TGTGCCAGCAGCTTAGTTTCGTCCTTAGCGGGAGGGAATGAGCAGTTCTTC.